These 19 T cell receptor beta chains share one sample of origin, sequenced in a study of T cell responses to AZD1222 COVID-19 vaccine. Only in-frame clones appear in the TCRdb table, and some are missing; sequencing was by immunoSEQ multiplex PCR. Among tens of thousands of clones, roughly 85% were seen once, and the ten largest hold 4.5%. The source material was peripheral blood, sampled 28 days after the second AZD1222 dose. The origin of the receptors is an adult who received the AZD1222 COVID-19 vaccine.

This clone has a handful of counts. The chain links TRBV5-1 to TRBJ2-7, with no clear D. The germline CDR1 and CDR2 sequences are SGHRS and YFSETQ. V lost 4 bases and J 2 bases, leaving 13 bases between the germline ends. The CDR3 has 14 residues. CDR3 bases: TGCGCCAGCAGCCCTGGCGTACAGACCTACGAGCAGTACTTC. Its protein is CASSPGVQTYEQYF.

The V call is TRBV28, the J call TRBJ1-4, with D hard to call. Deletions cut 6 bases from V and 7 bases from J, with 24 bases between. From germline, CDR1 is MDHEN and CDR2 SYDVKM. The CDR3 covers 17 residues. The CDR3 DNA is TGTGCCAGCAGCTTCGACGGTGAGTGGGAAGCTGGTGAAAAACTGTTTTTT. This translates into CASSFDGEWEAGEKLFF.

This clone was detected a few times. V usage is TRBV10-1 and J usage is TRBJ2-7, with D possibly matching TRBD2 (5 bases). The CDR3 runs to 12 residues. Per the germline V gene, CDR1 is WNHNN and CDR2 is SYGVQD (reference sequence). V was pared by 3 bases and J by 3 bases, with 6 bases between. CDR3 sequence: CASSDGSYEQYF. As DNA, the CDR3 is TGCGCCAGCAGTGATGGGAGCTACGAGCAGTACTTC.

The rearrangement uses TRBV6-5 and TRBJ2-7; a weak D match, TRBD1 (7 bases). The V gene lost 7 bases and the J gene lost 7 bases, with 17 bases spanning the gap. This CDR3 comprises 13 residues. Germline values: CDR1 MNHEY, CDR2 SVGAGI. In DNA form, the CDR3 reads TGTGCCAGCATGTCTCCGACAGGGAGGGAGCAGTACTTC. It is translated as CASMSPTGREQYF.

V and J are TRBV20-1 and TRBJ1-1, with TRBD1 as a possible D gene (5 bases). The V and J ends lost 3 bases and 0 bases respectively, with 8 bases between them. CDR1 and CDR2 from the germline V gene are DFQATT and SNEGSKA (reference sequence). The CDR3 contains 13 residues. CDR3 protein: CSASKGLNTEAFF. In DNA form, the CDR3 reads TGCAGTGCTAGTAAGGGGTTGAACACTGAAGCTTTCTTT.

The chain joins TRBV9 to TRBJ2-2; D is unresolved. This CDR3 comprises 15 residues. Trimming pared 1 base from V and 4 bases from J, leaving 11 bases between. The germline V gene has CDR1 SGDLS and CDR2 YYNGEE. The chain's CDR3 is CASSVSSRLTGELFF. The DNA for the CDR3 is TGTGCCAGCAGCGTATCAAGCAGACTCACCGGGGAGCTGTTTTTT. The full variable domain, in which reference TRBV9 and TRBJ2-2 provide the parts outside the CDR3, is DSGVTQTPKHLITATGQRVTLRCSPRSGDLSVYWYQQSLDQGLQFLIQYYNGEERAKGNILERFSAQQFPDLHSELNLSSLELGDSALYFCASSVSSRLTGELFFGEGSRLTVL.

This clone was picked up one time. The chain recombines TRBV10-2 with TRBJ1-2; D remains ambiguous. The ends were cut back, 3 bases at V and 4 bases at J, with 12 bases in the middle. The CDR3 consists of 14 residues. Germline V CDR1 and CDR2: WSHSY, SAAADI. This CDR3 reads CASSEPDPSYGYTF. CDR3 DNA: TGCGCCAGCAGTGAACCGGACCCGTCCTATGGCTACACCTTC.

J is TRBJ1-6 and V is TRBV27, with 9 bases aligning to TRBD1. CDR1 is MNHEY, CDR2 SMNVEV, per germline (reference sequence). The CDR3 consists of 17 residues. J gave up 10 bases and V 3 bases, and 13 bases lay outside the gene matches. The CDR3 sequence: CASSLSPYTGGKSPLHF. The CDR3 nucleotides read TGTGCCAGCAGTTTGTCGCCTTACACAGGGGGCAAGTCACCCCTCCACTTT.

The gene calls are TRBV27 and TRBJ2-3; D is unresolved. CDR3 length: 13 residues. V was pared by 3 bases and J by 3 bases, with 7 bases between. Germline V gene lookup returns CDR1 MNHEY and CDR2 SMNVEV (reference sequence). The CDR3 reads CASSFLATDTQYF. Written as DNA, the CDR3 is TGTGCCAGCAGTTTCTTAGCAACAGATACGCAGTATTTT.

J is TRBJ1-5 and V is TRBV4-1; D gene unclear. Germline values: CDR1 MGHRA, CDR2 YSYEKL. Trimming took off 0 bases at V and 1 base at J, with 10 bases between the two ends. The CDR3 is 16 residues long. CDR3 in DNA: TGCGCCAGCAGCCAAGAACGGGAGGAAAGCAATCAGCCCCAGCATTTT. Protein: CASSQEREESNQPQHF.

This clone was recorded once. The chain combines TRBV19 with TRBJ1-1, with D perhaps TRBD1 (6 bases). Germline V gene sequence: CDR1 LNHDA, CDR2 SQIVND (reference sequence). The CDR3 is made up of 15 amino acids. V shed 7 bases and J shed 4 bases, with 19 bases lying between them. The DNA of the CDR3 is TGTGCCAGTATGGAATACAGGGATAGCGGCACTGAAGCTTTCTTT. It yields the protein CASMEYRDSGTEAFF.

This clone was counted only a few times. V usage is TRBV7-9 and J usage is TRBJ2-7; TRBD1 matches 8 bases. The CDR3 extends over 16 amino acids. In germline, CDR1 is SEHNR, CDR2 FQNEAQ (reference sequence). V trimming: 5 bases; J trimming: 0 bases; junction bases outside the gene matches: 9. Here the CDR3 reads CASSNPTGVSSYEQYF. CDR3 DNA: TGTGCCAGCAGCAACCCGACAGGGGTGAGCTCCTACGAGCAGTACTTC.

This clone was recorded once. V is TRBV28 and J is TRBJ2-7; no clear D. CDR1 MDHEN and CDR2 SYDVKM come from the germline V gene. V was clipped by 3 bases and J by 4 bases, with 13 bases between them. This CDR3 has 14 residues. CDR3 sequence (DNA): TGTGCCAGCAGTTTCGGAGCCAGAACGTACGAGCAGTACTTC. Its translation: CASSFGARTYEQYF.

This chain links TRBV23-1 with TRBJ2-7; weak D call: TRBD2 (5 bases). TRBV23-1 is identified as an open reading frame with a role that is uncertain. The CDR3 has 15 residues. V was shortened by 7 bases and J by 3 bases, with 19 bases between the two germline ends. The CDR3 sequence: CASKRRGREYYEQYF. DNA for the CDR3: TGCGCCAGCAAGAGACGAGGGCGAGAATACTACGAGCAGTACTTC.

V and J are TRBV24-1 and TRBJ2-1; TRBD2 aligns across 9 bases. Germline lookup yields CDR1 KGHDR and CDR2 SFDVKD. V trimming: 5 bases; J trimming: 7 bases; junction bases outside the gene matches: 14. The CDR3 totals 17 residues. The CDR3 DNA follows: TGTGCCACCAGTGGGTCCCCGCCAAGCGGGAGGTGGAATGAGCAGTTCTTC. It specifies CATSGSPPSGRWNEQFF.

The chain is built from TRBV13 and TRBJ1-6, with D unclear. The length of the CDR3 is 15 residues. Germline values: CDR1 PRHDT, CDR2 FYEKMQ (reference sequence). V lost 7 bases and J 6 bases, leaving 16 bases between the germline ends. Here the CDR3 DNA reads TGTGCCAGCAAACCATTTTGGAAGCCTAATTCACCCCTCCACTTT. Translated, it gives CASKPFWKPNSPLHF.

The J gene is TRBJ1-3, the V gene TRBV9; D perhaps matches TRBD1 (5 bases). The CDR3 covers 21 residues. Looked up from germline, CDR1 is SGDLS and CDR2 is YYNGEE. The V end was cut by 7 bases, the J end by 4 bases, with 36 bases between. CDR3 sequence (DNA): TGTGCCAGCGGCGGAGGGGATTTAACTCGGCTAATCCCTGGAGGGGGAAACACCATATATTTT. Translated: CASGGGDLTRLIPGGGNTIYF.

The chain joins TRBV4-2 to TRBJ2-1, with D unclear. The CDR3 is 14 residues long. Germline loops: CDR1 LGHNA, CDR2 YNFKEQ. V was clipped by 1 base and J by 5 bases, with 9 bases between them. CDR3 in DNA: TGTGCCAGCAGCCAAGTCAGGTCTCACAATGAGCAGTTCTTC. As protein: CASSQVRSHNEQFF.

The V call is TRBV4-1, the J call TRBJ1-1; 7 positions match TRBD1. This CDR3 is built from 14 residues. CDR1 MGHRA and CDR2 YSYEKL come from the germline V gene. Trimming took 0 bases from V and 6 from J; bases not matched to a gene: 4. The CDR3 loop reads CASSQDRGRAEAFF. As DNA, the CDR3 is TGCGCCAGCAGCCAAGATAGGGGGCGGGCTGAAGCTTTCTTT.